This T cell receptor beta chain was recovered during a study of identical twins. This clonotype was seen a handful of times. The antigen remains undetermined. This CDR3 region has 15 residues. The V and J ends lost 4 bases and 1 base, in that order; junction bases with no gene match: 6. Per the germline V gene, CDR1 is SGHDN and CDR2 is FVKESK. TCRdb redid the calling of the 5' RACE reads with MiXCR, one entry per CDR3 protein. The table has some 500,000 distinct CDR3 sequences, 9.6% seen once. General observations from the study: A partial confounding effect on zero-insertion analyses could come from invariant MAIT and iNKT cells.

The sample was also reused in another study, on yellow fever vaccine responses in identical twins. That report adds: Vaccine T cell responses of twins reportedly seemed partly convergent and partly personalized.

The TCR comes from a woman under 30 in good health. The specimen was PBMCs. The gene calls are TRBV14 and TRBJ2-7, with TRBD2 matching 8 bases. The CDR3 reads CASSLAGTLSYEQYF. CDR3 coding DNA: TGTGCCAGCAGCCTAGCGGGGACACTTTCCTACGAGCAGTACTTC.